This TCR beta chain was identified during a study of T cell repertoires in aging, cancer and after chemotherapy. After removal of 4 bases from V and 4 bases from J, the junction contained 6 bases not matched to a gene. Germline-derived CDR1 and CDR2 are GTSNPN and SVGIG (reference sequence). CDR3 length equals 15 residues. Amplification of TCR beta used genomic DNA extracted from peripheral blood. This clonotype was detected a few times. A mixed TRB-A/B primer pool amplified rearranged TRB by multiplex touch-down PCR. A single record per CDR3 protein comes from TCRdb applying MiXCR to the multiplex PCR reads. The repertoire holds more than 10,000 distinct CDR3 sequences, with roughly 33% as singletons.

Specimen: blood. The chain has TRBV30 and TRBJ2-1; 11 nucleotides match TRBD1. The receptor was derived from a human donor in good health. The donor label of this sample is uncertain. The CDR3 bases are TGTGCCTGGAAACCGGGACAGGGGGGGTACAATGAGCAGTTCTTC. This gives the protein CAWKPGQGGYNEQFF.